This T cell receptor beta chain is from a study of CD8 T cells in ankylosing spondylitis. Overall study results and limits: Disease-linked clones reportedly concentrated significantly in matched ankylosing spondylitis synovial fluid. CD8+ disease-linked clones were present at relatively low frequencies in blood. A TCR beta motif of fewer than ten highly homologous variants seemed to mark ankylosing spondylitis blood.

Trimming took 6 bases from V and 6 from J, leaving 11 bases between them. Germline CDR1 ENHRY, CDR2 SYGVKD. This CDR3 is built from 13 residues. From the 5' RACE reads, TCRdb called clonotypes with MiXCR, one entry per CDR3 protein. The repertoire holds 250,000 or so distinct CDR3 sequences, with approximately 11% as singletons. This clonotype showed up many times. Its specificity is unknown. This sequence originates from a male donor with ankylosing spondylitis or in good health (not recorded which). The sample taken for sequencing was blood, either unsorted or a sorted T cell fraction (not recorded which). The J gene is TRBJ1-4, the V gene TRBV10-3; a weak D match, TRBD1 (6 bases). Here the CDR3 reads CAIRDRSDEKLFF. The CDR3 DNA reads TGTGCCATCAGAGACAGGAGCGATGAAAAACTGTTTTTT.